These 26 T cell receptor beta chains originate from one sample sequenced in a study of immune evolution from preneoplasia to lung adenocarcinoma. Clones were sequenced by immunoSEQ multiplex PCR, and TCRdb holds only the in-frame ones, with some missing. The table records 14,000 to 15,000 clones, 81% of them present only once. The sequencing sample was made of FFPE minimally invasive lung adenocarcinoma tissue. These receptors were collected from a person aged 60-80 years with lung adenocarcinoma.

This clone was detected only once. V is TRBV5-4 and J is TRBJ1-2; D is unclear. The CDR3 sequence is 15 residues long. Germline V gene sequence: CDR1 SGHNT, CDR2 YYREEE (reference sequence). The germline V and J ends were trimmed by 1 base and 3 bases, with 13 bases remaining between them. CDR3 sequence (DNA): TGTGCCAGCAGCTTGACAAGGTTGCCGCACTATGGCTACACCTTC. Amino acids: CASSLTRLPHYGYTF.

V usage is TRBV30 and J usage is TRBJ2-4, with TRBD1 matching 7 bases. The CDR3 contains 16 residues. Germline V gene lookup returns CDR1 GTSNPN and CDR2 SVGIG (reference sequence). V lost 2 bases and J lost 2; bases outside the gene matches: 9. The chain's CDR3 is CAWSTGASISKNIQYF. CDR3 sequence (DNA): TGTGCCTGGAGTACAGGGGCTTCCATTTCCAAAAACATTCAGTACTTC.

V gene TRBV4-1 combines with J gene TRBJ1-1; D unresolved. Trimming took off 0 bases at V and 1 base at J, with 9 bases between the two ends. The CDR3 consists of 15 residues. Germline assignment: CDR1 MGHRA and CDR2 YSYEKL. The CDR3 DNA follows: TGCGCCAGCAGCCAAGAAGGGCTACCGAACACTGAAGCTTTCTTT. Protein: CASSQEGLPNTEAFF.

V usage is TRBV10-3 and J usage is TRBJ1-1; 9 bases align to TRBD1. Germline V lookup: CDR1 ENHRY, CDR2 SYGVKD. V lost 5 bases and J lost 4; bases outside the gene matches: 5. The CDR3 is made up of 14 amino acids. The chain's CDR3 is CAISYDRGGTEAFF. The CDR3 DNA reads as TGTGCCATCAGTTATGACAGGGGGGGCACTGAAGCTTTCTTT.

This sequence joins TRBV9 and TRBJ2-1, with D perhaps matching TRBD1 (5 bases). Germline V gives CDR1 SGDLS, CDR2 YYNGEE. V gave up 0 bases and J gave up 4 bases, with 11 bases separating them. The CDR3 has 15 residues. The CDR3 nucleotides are TGTGCCAGCAGCGTAGAAGGGGCAGGGTACAATGAGCAGTTCTTC. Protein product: CASSVEGAGYNEQFF.

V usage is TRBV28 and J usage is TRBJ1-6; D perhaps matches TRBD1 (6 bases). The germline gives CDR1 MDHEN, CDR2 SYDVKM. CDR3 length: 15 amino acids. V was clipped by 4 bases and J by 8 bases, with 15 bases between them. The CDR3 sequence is CASSWSTGQHSPLHF. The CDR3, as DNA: TGTGCCAGCAGTTGGTCGACAGGCCAGCATTCACCCCTCCACTTT.

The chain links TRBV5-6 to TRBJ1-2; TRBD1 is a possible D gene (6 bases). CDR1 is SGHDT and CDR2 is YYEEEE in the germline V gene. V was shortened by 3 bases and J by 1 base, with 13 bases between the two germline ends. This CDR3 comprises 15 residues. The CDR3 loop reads CASSSDNRVNYGYTF. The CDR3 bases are TGTGCCAGCAGCTCCGATAACAGGGTTAACTATGGCTACACCTTC.

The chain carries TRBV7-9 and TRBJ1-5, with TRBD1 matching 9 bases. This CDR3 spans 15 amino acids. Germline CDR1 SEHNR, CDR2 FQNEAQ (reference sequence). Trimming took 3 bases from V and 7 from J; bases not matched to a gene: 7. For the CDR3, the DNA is TGTGCCAGCAGCTTGGACAGGGGAGGTTCGCAGCCCCAGCATTTT. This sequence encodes CASSLDRGGSQPQHF.

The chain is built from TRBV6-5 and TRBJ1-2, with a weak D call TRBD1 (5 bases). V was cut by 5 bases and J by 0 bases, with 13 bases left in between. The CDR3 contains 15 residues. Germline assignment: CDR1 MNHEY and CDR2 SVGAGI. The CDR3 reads CASSPQGGSNYGYTF. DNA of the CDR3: TGTGCCAGCAGTCCCCAGGGCGGCTCTAACTATGGCTACACCTTC.

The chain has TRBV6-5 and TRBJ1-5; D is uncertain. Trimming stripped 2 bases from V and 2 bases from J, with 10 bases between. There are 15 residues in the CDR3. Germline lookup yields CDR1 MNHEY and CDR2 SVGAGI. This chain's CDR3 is CASSYREGGNQPQHF. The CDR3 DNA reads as TGTGCCAGCAGTTACCGGGAGGGAGGCAATCAGCCCCAGCATTTT.

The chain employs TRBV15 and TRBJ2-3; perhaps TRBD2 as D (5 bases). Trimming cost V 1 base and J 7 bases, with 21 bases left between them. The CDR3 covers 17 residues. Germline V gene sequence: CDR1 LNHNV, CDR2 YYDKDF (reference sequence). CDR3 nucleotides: TGTGCCACCAGCAGAGGCAGGCTAGCCGCTGAATCTAATACGCAGTATTTT. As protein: CATSRGRLAAESNTQYF.

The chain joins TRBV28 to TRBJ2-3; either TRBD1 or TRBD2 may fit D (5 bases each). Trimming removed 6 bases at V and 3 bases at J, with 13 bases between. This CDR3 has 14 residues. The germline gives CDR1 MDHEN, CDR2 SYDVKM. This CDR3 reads CASSPGTNTDTQYF. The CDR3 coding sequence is TGTGCCAGCAGCCCCGGGACGAATACAGATACGCAGTATTTT.

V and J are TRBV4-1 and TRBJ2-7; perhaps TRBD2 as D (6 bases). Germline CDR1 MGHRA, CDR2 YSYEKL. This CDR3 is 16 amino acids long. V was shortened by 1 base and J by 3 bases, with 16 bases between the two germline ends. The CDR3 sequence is CASSQGLGRTIYEQYF. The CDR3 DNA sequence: TGCGCCAGCAGCCAAGGATTGGGGAGGACCATCTACGAGCAGTACTTC.

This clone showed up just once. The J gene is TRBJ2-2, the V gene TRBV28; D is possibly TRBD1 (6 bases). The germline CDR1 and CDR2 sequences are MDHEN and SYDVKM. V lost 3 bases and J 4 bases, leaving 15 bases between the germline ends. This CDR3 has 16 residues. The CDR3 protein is CASSLGATSSTGELFF. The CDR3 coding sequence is TGTGCCAGCAGTTTGGGGGCTACCTCGAGCACCGGGGAGCTGTTTTTT.

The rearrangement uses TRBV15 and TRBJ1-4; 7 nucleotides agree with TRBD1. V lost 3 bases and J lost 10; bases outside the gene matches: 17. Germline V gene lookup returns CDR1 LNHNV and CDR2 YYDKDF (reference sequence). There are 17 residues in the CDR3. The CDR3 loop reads CATSRLPIDRELGKLFF. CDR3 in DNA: TGTGCCACCAGCAGGCTCCCGATCGACAGGGAGCTCGGAAAACTGTTTTTT.

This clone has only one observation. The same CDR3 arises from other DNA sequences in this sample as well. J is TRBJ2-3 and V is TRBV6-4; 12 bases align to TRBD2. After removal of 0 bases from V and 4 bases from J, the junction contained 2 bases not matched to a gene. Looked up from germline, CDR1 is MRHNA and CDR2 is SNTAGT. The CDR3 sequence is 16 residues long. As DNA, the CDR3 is TGTGCCAGCAGTGACTCGACTAGCGGGGGCGCAGATACGCAGTATTTT. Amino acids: CASSDSTSGGADTQYF.

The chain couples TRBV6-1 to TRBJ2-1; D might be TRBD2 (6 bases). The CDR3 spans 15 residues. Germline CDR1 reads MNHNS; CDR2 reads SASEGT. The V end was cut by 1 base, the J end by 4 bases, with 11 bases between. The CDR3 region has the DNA TGTGCCAGCAGTGAAGGTGGAGGGAGATACAATGAGCAGTTCTTC. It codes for CASSEGGGRYNEQFF.

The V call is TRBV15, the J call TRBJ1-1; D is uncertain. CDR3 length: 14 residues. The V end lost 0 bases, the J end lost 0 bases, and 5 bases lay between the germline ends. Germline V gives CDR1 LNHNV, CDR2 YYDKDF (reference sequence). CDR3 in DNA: TGTGCCACCAGCAGAGAAGGAGTGAACACTGAAGCTTTCTTT. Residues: CATSREGVNTEAFF.

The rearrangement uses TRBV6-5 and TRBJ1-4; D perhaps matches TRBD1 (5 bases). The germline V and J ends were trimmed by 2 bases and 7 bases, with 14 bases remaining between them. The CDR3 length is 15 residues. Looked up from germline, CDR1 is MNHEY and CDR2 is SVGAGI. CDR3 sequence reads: CASSYLGGRREKLFF. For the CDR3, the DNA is TGTGCCAGCAGTTACCTGGGGGGACGTCGTGAAAAACTGTTTTTT.

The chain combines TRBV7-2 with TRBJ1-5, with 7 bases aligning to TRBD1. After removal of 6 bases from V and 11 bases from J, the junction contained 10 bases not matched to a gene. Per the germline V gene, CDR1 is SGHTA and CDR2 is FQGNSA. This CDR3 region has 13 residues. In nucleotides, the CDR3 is TGTGCCAGCAGTGCGGGACAGTCTAGAGCCCAGCATTTT. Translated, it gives CASSAGQSRAQHF.

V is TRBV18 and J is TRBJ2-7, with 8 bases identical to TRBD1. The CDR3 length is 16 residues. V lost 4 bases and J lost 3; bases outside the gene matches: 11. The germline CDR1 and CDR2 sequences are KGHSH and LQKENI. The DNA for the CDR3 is TGTGCCAGCTCACAGTCCCCCGGACAGGGCCTCTACGAGCAGTACTTC. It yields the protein CASSQSPGQGLYEQYF.

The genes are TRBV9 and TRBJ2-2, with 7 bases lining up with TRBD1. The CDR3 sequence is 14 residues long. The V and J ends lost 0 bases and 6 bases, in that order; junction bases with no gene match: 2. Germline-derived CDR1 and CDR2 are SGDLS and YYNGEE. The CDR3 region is CASSVGTGPGELFF. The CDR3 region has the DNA TGTGCCAGCAGCGTAGGGACAGGCCCCGGGGAGCTGTTTTTT.

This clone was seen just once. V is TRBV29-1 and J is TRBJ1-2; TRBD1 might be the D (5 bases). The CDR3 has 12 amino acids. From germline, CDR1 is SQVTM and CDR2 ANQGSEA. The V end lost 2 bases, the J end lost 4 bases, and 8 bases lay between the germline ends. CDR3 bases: TGCAGCGTTGAACAGGGAGCCTATGGCTACACCTTC. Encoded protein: CSVEQGAYGYTF.

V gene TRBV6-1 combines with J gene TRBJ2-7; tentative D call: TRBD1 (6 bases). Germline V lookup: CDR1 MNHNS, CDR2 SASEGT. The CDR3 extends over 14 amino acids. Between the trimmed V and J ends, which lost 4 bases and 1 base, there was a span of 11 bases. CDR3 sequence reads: CASSVAGVSYEQYF. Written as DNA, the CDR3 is TGTGCCAGCAGTGTGGCAGGGGTGTCCTACGAGCAGTACTTC.

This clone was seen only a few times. CDR3: CASLGGGSNQPQHF. The DNA of the CDR3 is TGTGCCAGCCTTGGGGGTGGGAGCAATCAGCCCCAGCATTTT. J is TRBJ1-5 and V is TRBV2; a weak D match, TRBD1 (5 bases). The germline V and J ends were trimmed by 8 bases and 1 base, with 12 bases remaining between them. The CDR3 is 14 amino acids. Germline lookup yields CDR1 SNHLY and CDR2 FYNNEI.

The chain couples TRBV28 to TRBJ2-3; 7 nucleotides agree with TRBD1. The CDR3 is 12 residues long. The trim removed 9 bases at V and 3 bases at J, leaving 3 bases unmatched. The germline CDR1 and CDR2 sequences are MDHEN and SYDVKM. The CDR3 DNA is TGTGCCAGTATACAGGGGACAGATACGCAGTATTTT. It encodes CASIQGTDTQYF.